A selection of T cell receptor beta chains follows, all from one sample in a study of CD8 T cells in ankylosing spondylitis. TCRdb used MiXCR to reprocess the 5' RACE reads, holding one entry per CDR3 protein. The top ten hold about 1% of the sample, which has around 340,000 distinct CDR3 sequences, 14% to 15% seen once. Sequenced: blood, either unsorted or a sorted T cell fraction (not recorded which). These TCRs come from a male donor with ankylosing spondylitis or in good health (not recorded which). The CDR3 runs from the conserved cysteine through the conserved F or W. D genes are given only for firm matches. Some rows have no size entry. The others give once, few or many, or a class for an expanded clone.

-	TRBV12-3/TRBV12-4	TRBD2	TRBJ2-2	TGTGCCAGCACCTTAAGGCTAGCGGGGACCGGGGAGCTGTTTTTT	CASTLRLAGTGELFF
-	TRBV12-3/TRBV12-4	-	TRBJ2-1	TGTGCCACCCAGGGCCCGGGGAGGTTGTCCTACAATGAGCAGTTCTTC	CATQGPGRLSYNEQFF
few	TRBV29-1	TRBD1	TRBJ1-1	TGCAGCGGCAAGACAGGGAACGCTGAAGCTTTCTTT	CSGKTGNAEAFF
many	TRBV5-1	-	TRBJ2-7	TGCGCCAGCAGCTTGGAAGAGGGGCAGGGGCTGTACTTC	CASSLEEGQGLYF
few	TRBV18	-	TRBJ2-1	TGTGCCAGCTCACCACAGGACAATGAGCAGTTCTTC	CASSPQDNEQFF
-	TRBV5-5	-	TRBJ1-1	TGTGCCAGCAGCCCGCCCGTTTCCTCTGAAGCTTTCTTT	CASSPPVSSEAFF
-	TRBV28	-	TRBJ2-5	TGTGCCAGCGAAGATTTCGGTGACTGGACCCAGTACTTC	CASEDFGDWTQYF
few	TRBV30	TRBD2	TRBJ2-1	TGTGCCTGGAGTGGAGGTAGCGGGGCATCCAACTCCCACAATGAGCAGTTCTTC	CAWSGGSGASNSHNEQFF
-	TRBV27	-	TRBJ2-7	TGTGCCAGCAGTTTTGGAGGGGCGAGGTCCTACGAGCAGTACTTC	CASSFGGARSYEQYF
many	TRBV29-1	-	TRBJ1-4	TGCAGCGTCTCCCAGGGGAAGGGGGAAAAACTGTTTTTT	CSVSQGKGEKLFF
few	TRBV29-1	-	TRBJ1-2	TGCAGCGGTGTGACAGGTTCTAACTATGGCTACACCTTC	CSGVTGSNYGYTF
many	TRBV5-1	-	TRBJ2-2	TGCGCCAGCGGTGAGGACGGGATGGTCAACACCGGGGAGCTGTTTTTT	CASGEDGMVNTGELFF
-	TRBV15	-	TRBJ2-7	TGTGCCACCAGCAGAGATGGGGTGGACAGATACGAGCAGTACTTC	CATSRDGVDRYEQYF
few	TRBV27	TRBD2	TRBJ2-7	TGTGCCAGCACCTCGGGAGGGGAAGGCGAGCAGTACTTC	CASTSGGEGEQYF
few	TRBV3-1	TRBD1	TRBJ2-1	TGTGCCAGCAGCCGGGACAGGGGCTCACGGGAGTTCTTC	CASSRDRGSREFF
many	TRBV5-1	-	TRBJ2-5	TGTGCCAGCAGCTTGGGGGCACAAGAGACCCAGTACTTC	CASSLGAQETQYF
few	TRBV20-1	-	TRBJ1-1	TGCAGTGCTCGAAGAGGGCAGAGGAACACTGAAGCTTTCTTT	CSARRGQRNTEAFF
-	TRBV5-1	-	TRBJ1-2	TGCGCCAGCAGCTTGGAATCAGGAAACTATGGCTACACCTTC	CASSLESGNYGYTF
many	TRBV2	TRBD2	TRBJ2-1	TGTGCCAGCAGCCGACTAGCCTCGTACAATGAGCAGTTCTTC	CASSRLASYNEQFF
few	TRBV4-1	TRBD2	TRBJ2-3	TGCGCCAGCAGCCAAGCCAGCGGGAGGGCTAGCACAGATACGCAGTATTTT	CASSQASGRASTDTQYF
many	TRBV11-1	-	TRBJ2-1	TGTGCCAGCAGCCCCCGGAGAGGGACATCCTACAATGAGCAGTTCTTC	CASSPRRGTSYNEQFF
-	TRBV5-1	-	TRBJ2-2	TGCGCCAGCAGCGTCCTTTCCCGGGACTCTTCATACACCGGGGAGCTGTTTTTT	CASSVLSRDSSYTGELFF
-	TRBV12-3/TRBV12-4	TRBD2	TRBJ2-1	TGTGCCAGCCGGGGGGCCGGGACTAGCTGGGACAATGAGCAGTTCTTC	CASRGAGTSWDNEQFF
-	TRBV5-1	-	TRBJ2-1	TGCGCCAGCAGCTTGGTTGGGGATAGCTCCTACAATGAGCAGTTCTTC	CASSLVGDSSYNEQFF
-	TRBV2	-	TRBJ2-7	TGTGCCACTGACGGACGTCTTCAGGGCTTC	CATDGRLQGF
many	TRBV12-3/TRBV12-4	-	TRBJ1-2	TGTGCCAGCAGTTTTGAGATCGGGCCGGGGGGCTACACCTTC	CASSFEIGPGGYTF
-	TRBV3-1	-	TRBJ2-7	TGTGCCAGCAGCCAAAGCCGCGAGCAGTACTTC	CASSQSREQYF
few	TRBV20-1	TRBD2	TRBJ2-1	TGCTGTGCTAGGTACCTACTAGCGGGAGTGGGGTCCTACAATGAGCAGTTCTTC	CCARYLLAGVGSYNEQFF
many	TRBV5-6	TRBD1	TRBJ2-7	TGTGCCAGCAGCTTGGTCCCGGACAGGGGGCTTGAGCAGTACTTC	CASSLVPDRGLEQYF
many	TRBV5-1	-	TRBJ2-2	TGTGCCAGCAGCTTAGACCCGAACACCGGGGAGCTGTTTTTT	CASSLDPNTGELFF
few	TRBV2	TRBD1	TRBJ1-4	TGTGCCAGCAGTTCGGACAGGGGAAATGAAAAACTGTTTTTT	CASSSDRGNEKLFF
few	TRBV7-9	TRBD1	TRBJ1-1	TGTGCCAGCAGCTTAAGTTACAGGGGAGTGACTGAAGCTTTCTTT	CASSLSYRGVTEAFF
-	TRBV12-3/TRBV12-4	TRBD1	TRBJ2-1	TGTGCCAGCAGTTTAGACGGGACAGGGATGGGTGAGCAGTTCTTC	CASSLDGTGMGEQFF
-	TRBV5-1	TRBD2	TRBJ2-1	TGCGCCAGCAGCGAGACTAGCGTATACAATGAGCAGTTCTTC	CASSETSVYNEQFF
-	TRBV2	-	TRBJ1-1	TGTGCCTGCAGTTTCTCTCCCCTACAGAGCAGGAACACTGAAGCTTTCTTT	CACSFSPLQSRNTEAFF
-	TRBV5-1	TRBD1	TRBJ2-7	TGCGCCAGCAGCTTGGCCCCGGACAGGGGTTCCTACGAGCAGTACTTC	CASSLAPDRGSYEQYF
few	TRBV7-2	-	TRBJ2-1	TGTGCCAGCAGCTTAGAGGGCGGGGTGCGTTACAATGAGCAGTTCTTC	CASSLEGGVRYNEQFF
few	TRBV12-5	-	TRBJ1-2	TGTGCTAGTGGTTTCCCACGACCGGGCTACACCTTC	CASGFPRPGYTF
few	TRBV5-1	TRBD1	TRBJ2-3	TGCGCCAGCAGCCGTTCCGGGACAGGGGCCCCAGATACGCAGTATTTT	CASSRSGTGAPDTQYF
-	TRBV30	-	TRBJ1-4	TGTGCCTGGAGTGTACGTCAGGGCAATGAAAAACTGTTTTTT	CAWSVRQGNEKLFF
-	TRBV4-2	-	TRBJ2-3	TGTGCCAGCAGCCAAGATCAACTCATCACAGATACGCAGTATTTT	CASSQDQLITDTQYF
many	TRBV5-1	TRBD2	TRBJ2-7	TGCGCCAGCAGCTTGTTTTCTAGCGGAACCTACGAGCAGTACTTC	CASSLFSSGTYEQYF
few	TRBV12-3/TRBV12-4	-	TRBJ1-2	TGTGCCAGCAGTTCCATAGCAGGGCAATATGGCTACACCTTC	CASSSIAGQYGYTF
few	TRBV10-3	-	TRBJ2-7	TGTGCCATGAAAGGACAGTTCTCCTACGAGCAGTACTTC	CAMKGQFSYEQYF
many	TRBV29-1	-	TRBJ2-1	TGCAGCGTCTCCGGGACCCCAAACTCCTTTTACAATGAGCAGTTCTTC	CSVSGTPNSFYNEQFF
few	TRBV5-1	TRBD1	TRBJ2-2	TGCGCCAGCAGCGGGACAGGGGGTCGAGACACCGGGGAGCTGTTTTTT	CASSGTGGRDTGELFF
few	TRBV5-1	-	TRBJ1-1	TGCGCCAGCAGCTTGATACAGGGAGGCACTGAAGCTTTCTTT	CASSLIQGGTEAFF
few	TRBV12-3/TRBV12-4	TRBD2	TRBJ2-5	TGTGCCAGCAGCGGACGACTAGCGGGACGAGAGACCCAGTACTTC	CASSGRLAGRETQYF